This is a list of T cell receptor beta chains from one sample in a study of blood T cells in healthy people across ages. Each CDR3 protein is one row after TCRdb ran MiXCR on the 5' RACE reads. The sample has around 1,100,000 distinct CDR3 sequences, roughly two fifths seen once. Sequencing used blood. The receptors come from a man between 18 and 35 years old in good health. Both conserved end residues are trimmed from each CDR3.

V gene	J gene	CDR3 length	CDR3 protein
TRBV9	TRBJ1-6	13	ASSVAGGYNSPLH
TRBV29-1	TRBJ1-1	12	SVRRGNTNTEAF
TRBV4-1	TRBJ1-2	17	ASSGRSVMGPKKGGGYT
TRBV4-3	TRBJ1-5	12	ASSQDFGNQPQH
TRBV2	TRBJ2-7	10	ASKEGYYEQY
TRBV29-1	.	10	SVVDGGETQF
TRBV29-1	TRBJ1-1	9	SVESPVGAF
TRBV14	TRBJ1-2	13	ASSLGRGPYYGYT
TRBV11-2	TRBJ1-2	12	ASSLVGQGAGYT
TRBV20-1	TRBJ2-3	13	SAIGGIASTDTQY
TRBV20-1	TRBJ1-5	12	SARGMGDHQPQH
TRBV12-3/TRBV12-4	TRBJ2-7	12	ASSLGTGAYEQY
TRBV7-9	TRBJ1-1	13	ASTPGPAMNTEAF
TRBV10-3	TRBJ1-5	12	AKKTGESNQPQH
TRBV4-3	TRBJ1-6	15	ASSQEKGQGGSSPLH
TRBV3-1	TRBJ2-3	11	ASSHRGLNTQY
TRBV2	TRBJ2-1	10	ASVYSYNEQF
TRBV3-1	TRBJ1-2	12	ASSQEGTSAGYT
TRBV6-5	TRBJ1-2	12	ASRGSGRNYGYT
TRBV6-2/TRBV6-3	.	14	ASSRTSGGVNNEQY
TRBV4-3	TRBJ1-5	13	ASSQDGSDGQPQH
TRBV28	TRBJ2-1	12	ASSLKLRVEEQF
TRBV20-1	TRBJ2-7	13	SARDHLGRPYEQY
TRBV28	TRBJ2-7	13	ASSLLDRVRDEQY
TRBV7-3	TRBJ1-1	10	ASMGAGTEAF
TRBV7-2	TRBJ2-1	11	ASSNTGSDEQF
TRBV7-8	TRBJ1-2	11	ASSLEETYGYT
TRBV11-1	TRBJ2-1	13	ASSLSSATYNEQF
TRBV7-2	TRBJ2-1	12	ASMPGGPYNEQF
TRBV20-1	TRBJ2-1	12	SALGTHSYNEQF
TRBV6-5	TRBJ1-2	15	ASSWGAYLNPNYGYT
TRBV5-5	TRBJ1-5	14	ASSPTSPYSNQPQH
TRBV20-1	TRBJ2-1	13	SARHLAWPYNEQF
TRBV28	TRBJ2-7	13	ASSLPGDSSYEQY
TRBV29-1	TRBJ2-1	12	SVGEGDSHNEQF
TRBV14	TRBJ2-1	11	ASSQGLAREQF
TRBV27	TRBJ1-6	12	ATGGRGYNSPLH
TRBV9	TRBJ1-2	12	ASSAGQSNYGYT
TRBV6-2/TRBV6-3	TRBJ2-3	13	ASQPDRAGLDTQY
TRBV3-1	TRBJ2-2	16	ASSPEGVQIVGTGELF
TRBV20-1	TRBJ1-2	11	SAWRETVSGYT
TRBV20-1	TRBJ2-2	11	SVSRDVAGELF
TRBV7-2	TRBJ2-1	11	ASSPSDVIEQF
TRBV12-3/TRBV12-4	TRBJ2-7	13	ASSFSPGAQYEQY
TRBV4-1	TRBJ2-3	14	ASSPLLAGGTDTQY
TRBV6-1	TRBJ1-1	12	ASRGTVWNTEAF
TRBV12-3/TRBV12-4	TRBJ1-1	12	ASSSAGMDTEAF
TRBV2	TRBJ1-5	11	ASKGISNQPQH
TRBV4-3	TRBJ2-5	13	ASSQDPLAGETQY
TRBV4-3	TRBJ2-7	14	ASSQDLATYSYEQY
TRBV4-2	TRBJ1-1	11	ASNPGSNTEAF
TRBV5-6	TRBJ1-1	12	ASSLQGYEHEAF
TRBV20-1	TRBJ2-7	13	SAETGLAGLYEQY
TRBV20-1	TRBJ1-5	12	SAPGTGEGQPQH
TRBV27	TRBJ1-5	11	ASSLSPNWPQH
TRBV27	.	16	ASSGTSGGLSSYNEQY
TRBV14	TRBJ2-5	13	ASSQDRFFGETQY
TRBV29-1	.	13	SVDGSTGYSYEQY
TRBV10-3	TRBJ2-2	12	ATSYQGNTGELF
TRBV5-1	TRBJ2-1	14	ASSPNSGGSNNEQF